This record covers a single TCR beta chain. The antigen is not known. The record originates from a study of radiation and T cells in renal cell carcinoma. About the study: Nephrectomy followed 15 Gy stereotactic body radiation by 4 weeks.

The time point: blood 2 weeks post-SBRT. Regarding treatment: 15 Gy SBRT to primary tumor, nephrectomy 4 weeks later. Serial blood draws occurred at baseline and 2 and 4 weeks post-SBRT. TCRdb's table, derived via immunoSEQ multiplex PCR, lists solely in-frame clones and lacks some. The sample holds roughly 130,000 clones, 70% to 90% seen once. Study results and caveats: In blood, top tumor clones expanded by 2 weeks, shrinking by 4.

The V gene lost 6 bases and the J gene lost 1 base, with 16 bases spanning the gap. The CDR3 is 16 amino acids. Germline values: CDR1 MNHEY, CDR2 SMNVEV (reference sequence). The sequences come from blood, collected from a patient whose treatment included radiotherapy and nephrectomy. The J gene is TRBJ2-1, the V gene TRBV27; D is perhaps TRBD1 or TRBD2 (5 bases each). This clonotype originated in a woman aged 55-70 years with renal cell carcinoma. The CDR3 region has the DNA TGTGCCAGCAGACCAACCCCGGGGCAGTCCTACAATGAGCAGTTCTTC. Its translation: CASRPTPGQSYNEQFF.